Sequencing of this TCR beta chain was carried out in a study of CD8+ T cells in alopecia areata. RNA, once extracted, was reverse transcribed into cDNA for use as the sequencing template. Generated by immunoSEQ multiplex PCR, the TCRdb table keeps only in-frame clones and is missing some. Among some 110,000 clones, roughly two fifths were seen once, and the ten largest hold 3% to 3.5%. The ends lost 4 bases at V and 9 bases at J; junction bases unmatched: 14. CDR1 is KGHSH and CDR2 is LQKENI in the germline V gene. The CDR3 has 16 residues. The source of this sequence is a human donor with alopecia areata. Input material: CD4+ T cells sorted from blood. The rearrangement uses TRBV18 and TRBJ2-1; 8 positions match TRBD2. CDR3 bases: TGTGCCAGCTCACAGATTATGGGGCTAGCGGGCGGTGAGCAGTTCTTC. Protein sequence: CASSQIMGLAGGEQFF.